The rows below give T cell receptor beta chains drawn from one sample of a study of blood T cell repertoires in COVID-19. Measured with immunoSEQ multiplex PCR; TCRdb has only the in-frame clones, and not every one. The repertoire has over 150,000 clones, around 82% of them found once; the top ten carry approximately 2%. Sequenced: peripheral blood. The receptors stem from a woman of 80 years or more with acute or convalescent COVID-19. Both conserved end residues are part of each CDR3. D genes are given only for firm matches. Some rows mark clone size as missing; the rest say once, few, many or name a class of expanded clone.

abundance	v_gene	j_gene	d_gene	CDR3aa	CDR3nt
-	TRBV27	TRBJ1-6	TRBD1	CASSLRGQYNSPLHF	TGTGCCAGCAGTTTGAGGGGACAGTATAATTCACCCCTCCACTTT
-	TRBV6-1	TRBJ2-1	-	CASSEALLSGLSSYNEQFF	TGTGCCAGCAGTGAAGCGCTTCTATCGGGGTTGAGCTCCTACAATGAGCAGTTCTTC
-	TRBV10-3	TRBJ1-3	-	CAIRRLQGIGNTIYF	TGTGCCATCAGAAGACTTCAGGGTATTGGAAACACCATATATTTT
-	TRBV28	TRBJ2-3	TRBD2	CASSEGLAGGVDTQYF	TGTGCCAGCAGTGAAGGACTAGCGGGGGGCGTAGATACGCAGTATTTT
-	TRBV27	TRBJ1-1	TRBD1	CASSSQTGPGNTEAFF	TGTGCCAGCAGTTCCCAGACAGGGCCAGGGAACACTGAAGCTTTCTTT
-	TRBV4-2	TRBJ1-2	TRBD1	CASSQTGTGVNYGYTF	TGTGCCAGCAGCCAAACCGGGACAGGTGTTAACTATGGCTACACCTTC
-	TRBV4-1	TRBJ2-3	TRBD2	CASSRTSGGTDTQYF	TGCGCCAGCAGCCGGACTAGCGGGGGCACAGATACGCAGTATTTT
-	TRBV7-8	TRBJ1-5	TRBD1	CASSSLTGINQPQHF	TGTGCCAGCAGCTCCTTGACAGGGATCAATCAGCCCCAGCATTTT
-	TRBV6-5	TRBJ1-1	-	CASSEAGPTEAFF	TGTGCCAGCAGCGAGGCAGGGCCCACTGAAGCTTTCTTT
-	TRBV30	TRBJ1-1	-	CAWSLIQGQTEAFF	TGTGCCTGGAGTCTGATACAGGGTCAAACTGAAGCTTTCTTT
-	TRBV19	TRBJ2-3	TRBD2	CASTSGSAGVSTDTQYF	TGTGCCAGTACTAGCGGGAGCGCGGGGGTTAGCACAGATACGCAGTATTTT
-	TRBV5-4	TRBJ2-1	TRBD2	CASSLPHSGLAANEQFF	TGTGCCAGCAGCTTACCCCATTCGGGACTAGCGGCCAATGAGCAGTTCTTC
few	TRBV19	TRBJ2-2	-	CASSIDLAGTGELFF	TGTGCCAGTAGTATAGATTTGGCGGGGACCGGGGAGCTGTTTTTT
-	TRBV5-6	TRBJ1-2	-	CASTSPGQSFGYTF	TGTGCCAGCACTTCCCCCGGACAAAGCTTCGGCTACACCTTC
-	TRBV9	TRBJ2-7	-	CASSVEARPEGEQYF	TGTGCCAGCAGCGTAGAAGCCCGCCCGGAGGGGGAGCAGTACTTC
-	TRBV9	TRBJ2-7	-	CASSLSGSIPDSSYEQYF	TGTGCCAGCAGCCTTAGCGGTTCAATTCCCGACTCCTCCTACGAGCAGTACTTC
-	TRBV28	TRBJ2-3	TRBD2	CASRLAGGVTSTDTQYF	TGTGCCAGCAGACTAGCGGGAGGGGTAACTAGCACAGATACGCAGTATTTT
-	TRBV7-2	TRBJ2-3	-	CASSIKAHTDTQYF	TGTGCCAGCAGCATAAAAGCCCACACAGATACGCAGTATTTT
-	TRBV9	TRBJ1-1	-	CASSVGQIEGAFF	TGTGCCAGCAGCGTAGGACAGATTGAAGGAGCTTTCTTT
-	TRBV5-4	TRBJ1-1	TRBD1	CASSRGQGAGEAFF	TGTGCCAGCAGCCGGGGGCAGGGGGCGGGTGAAGCTTTCTTT
-	TRBV4-3	TRBJ1-1	-	CASRESSLVSTEAFF	TGCGCCAGCAGAGAAAGCTCCCTGGTCTCAACTGAAGCTTTCTTT
-	TRBV5-1	TRBJ2-7	-	CASAQEYSYEQYF	TGCGCCAGTGCACAGGAATATTCCTACGAGCAGTACTTC
-	TRBV19	TRBJ1-2	-	CAASDPRRSGYTF	TGTGCCGCCAGTGACCCTAGGCGGTCTGGCTACACCTTC
-	TRBV4-2	TRBJ2-7	-	CASSQEISGESPYEQYF	TGTGCCAGCAGCCAAGAAATATCGGGGGAGTCGCCCTACGAGCAGTACTTC
-	TRBV5-1	TRBJ2-5	-	CASSLTGRETQYF	TGCGCCAGCAGCTTGACAGGGCGGGAGACCCAGTACTTC